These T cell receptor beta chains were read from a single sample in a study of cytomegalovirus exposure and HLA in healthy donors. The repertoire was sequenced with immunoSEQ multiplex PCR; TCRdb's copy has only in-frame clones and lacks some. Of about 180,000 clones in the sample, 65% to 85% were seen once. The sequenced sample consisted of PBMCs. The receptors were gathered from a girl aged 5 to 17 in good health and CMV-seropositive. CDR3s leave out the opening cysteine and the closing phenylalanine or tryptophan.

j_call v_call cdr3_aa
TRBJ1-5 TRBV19 ASSPQNNQPQH
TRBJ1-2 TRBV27 ASSNLRETYGYT
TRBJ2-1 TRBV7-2 ASSYPPGFNEQF
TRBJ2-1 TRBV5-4 ASRGDYYNEQF
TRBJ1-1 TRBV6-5 ASSYSTGMNTEAF
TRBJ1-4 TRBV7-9 ASSFGQGGGEKLF
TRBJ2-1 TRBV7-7 ASSLYPGTSGTNEQF
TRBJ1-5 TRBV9 ASSVAQGLDNQPQH
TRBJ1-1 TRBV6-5 ASSYQGQTNTEAF
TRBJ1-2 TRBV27 ASSDSYGYT
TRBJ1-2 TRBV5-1 ASSSTENYGYT
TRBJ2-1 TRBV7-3 ASSSTSGRRFNEQF
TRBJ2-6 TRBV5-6 ASSSYLYSGANVLT
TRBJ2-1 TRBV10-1 ASSELALGGNEQF
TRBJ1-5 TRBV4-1 ASSQVTVNQPQH
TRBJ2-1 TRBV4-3 ASSQVRQLNEQF
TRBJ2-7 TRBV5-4 ASSLDKREGREQY
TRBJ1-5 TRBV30 AWSGQGNQPQH
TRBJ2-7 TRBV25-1 ASSDPGQGRYEQY
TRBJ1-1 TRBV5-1 ASSLADRLVDTEAF
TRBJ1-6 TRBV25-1 ASRNYPGTGNSPLH
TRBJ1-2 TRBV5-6 ASSLGAGTGDYGYT
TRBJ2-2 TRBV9 ASSVRFTGELF
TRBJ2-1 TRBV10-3 AIRTGNEQF
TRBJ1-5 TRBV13 ASSLEGRQPQH
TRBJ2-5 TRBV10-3 ATHTDLQETQY
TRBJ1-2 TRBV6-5 ASSYSGISNYGYT
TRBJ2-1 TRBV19 ASSQGAGPYNEQF
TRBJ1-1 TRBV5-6 ASSLQGTEAF
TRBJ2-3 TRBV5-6 ASSPLGRLAGTDTQY
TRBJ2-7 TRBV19 ASSTGTNVEQY